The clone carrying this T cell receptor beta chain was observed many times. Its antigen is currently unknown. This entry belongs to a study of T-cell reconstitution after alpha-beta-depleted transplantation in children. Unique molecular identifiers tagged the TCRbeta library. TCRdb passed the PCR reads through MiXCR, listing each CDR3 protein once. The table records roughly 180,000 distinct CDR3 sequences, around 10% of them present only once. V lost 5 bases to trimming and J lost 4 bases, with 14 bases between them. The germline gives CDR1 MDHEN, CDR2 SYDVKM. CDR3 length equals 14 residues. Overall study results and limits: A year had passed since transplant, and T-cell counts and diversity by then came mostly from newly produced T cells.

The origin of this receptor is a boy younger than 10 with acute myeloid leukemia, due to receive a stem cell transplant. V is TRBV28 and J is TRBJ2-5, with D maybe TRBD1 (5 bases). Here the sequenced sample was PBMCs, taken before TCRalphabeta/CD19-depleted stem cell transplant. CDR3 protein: CASSTPQGRETQYF. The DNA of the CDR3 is TGTGCCAGCAGTACACCTCAGGGTAGAGAGACCCAGTACTTC.